This T cell receptor beta chain was observed in a study of CXCR3-negative and CXCR3-positive naive CD8 T cells. CD45RO-CCR7+CD27+CD95- characterized naive CD8+ T cells. CDR3 length: 15 residues. CDR1 MGHDK and CDR2 SYGVNS come from the germline V gene. Regarding this clonotype: Its antigen is unidentified.

Libraries of TRB cDNA were made by 5' RACE and carried UMIs. From its re-call of the 5' RACE reads, TCRdb lists each CDR3 protein once, without DNA. The sample totals about 89,000 distinct CDR3 sequences. Study-wide points: When CXCR3-positive naive cells were set against CXCR3-negative naive cells, the former had more hydrophobic TRB CDR3s. TRBV-TRBJ usage was similar across naive CXCR3 subsets but distinct in memory cells.

The chain joins TRBV25-1 to TRBJ2-1; TCRdb designates TRBD1, a call that cannot be tested without DNA. The sequenced sample consisted of naive CXCR3+ CD8+ T cells from blood. Subset specified: CD45RO-CCR7+CD27+CD95- naive CD8+ T cells expressing CXCR3 (TNR3+). This TCR was recovered from a human donor in good health. Some clones in this sample may be carry-over from other donors' samples. The CDR3 region is CASSEEGASIFDTFF. Supplemented by reference TRBV25-1 and TRBJ2-1, the full variable domain reads EADIYQTPRYLVIGTGKKITLECSQTMGHDKMYWYQQDPGMELHLIHYSYGVNSTEKGDLSSESTVSRIRTEHFPLTLESARPSHTSQYLCASSEEGASIFDTFFGPGTRLTVL.